This TCR beta chain was obtained from a study of T cell responses to AZD1222 COVID-19 vaccine. The CDR3 contains 18 residues. CDR1 and CDR2 from the germline V gene are SEHNR and FQNEAQ (reference sequence). V lost 2 bases, J lost 0 bases, and 19 bases lay in between. About this clone: Its antigen remains unknown.

Notes on the study in general: Vaccination with two AZD1222 doses was followed by a rise in Spike-specific TCR breadth and depth.

Generated by immunoSEQ multiplex PCR, the TCRdb table keeps only in-frame clones and is missing some. The sample records about 140,000 clones, approximately 85% being singletons. The TCR sequence derives from an adult in good health. The sequenced sample was peripheral blood, obtained on day 0 of AZD1222 vaccination. The chain carries TRBV7-9 and TRBJ1-1, with TRBD1 as a possible D gene (5 bases). The CDR3 reads CASSLPRDGAPMNTEAFF. The CDR3 nucleotides read TGTGCCAGCAGCTTACCCCGGGACGGCGCTCCCATGAACACTGAAGCTTTCTTT.